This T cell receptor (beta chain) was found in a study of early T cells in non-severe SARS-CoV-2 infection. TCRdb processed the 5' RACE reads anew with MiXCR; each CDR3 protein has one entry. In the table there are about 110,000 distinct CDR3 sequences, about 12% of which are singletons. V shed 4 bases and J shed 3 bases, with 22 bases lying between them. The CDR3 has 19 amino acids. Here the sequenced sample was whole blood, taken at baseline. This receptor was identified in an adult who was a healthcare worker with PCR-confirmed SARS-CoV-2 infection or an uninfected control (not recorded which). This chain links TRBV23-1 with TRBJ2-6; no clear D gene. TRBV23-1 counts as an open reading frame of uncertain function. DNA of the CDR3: TGCGCCAGCAGTCTAGTTCACCGAGCTGTAGAGGATGGGGCCAACGTCCTGACTTTC. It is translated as CASSLVHRAVEDGANVLTF.